These 30 T cell receptor beta chains were sequenced from one sample in a study of shared clonotypes between healthy human individuals. CD45RO-negative CD8 cells positively selected for CCR7 made up the naive population, which excluded terminally differentiated effector memory CD45RA+ cells. Generated by immunoSEQ multiplex PCR, the TCRdb table keeps only in-frame clones and is missing some. Among about 2 million clones, just under 95% were seen once, and the ten largest hold more than 0.95%. The sample comprised naive CD8+ T cells sorted from blood. All receptors derive from a man younger than 35 in good health.

This chain connects TRBV7-9 to TRBJ1-1, with a tentative D call TRBD1 (5 bases). The CDR3 runs 15 residues. V was shortened by 5 bases and J by 1 base, with 14 bases between the two germline ends. Germline CDR1 reads SEHNR; CDR2 reads FQNEAQ (reference sequence). The CDR3 nucleotides are TGTGCCAGCAGCCCGCCCGAGCAGGGGAACACTGAAGCTTTCTTT. This codes for CASSPPEQGNTEAFF. Supplemented by reference TRBV7-9 and TRBJ1-1, the full variable domain reads DTGVSQNPRHKITKRGQNVTFRCDPISEHNRLYWYRQTLGQGPEFLTYFQNEAQLEKSRLLSDRFSAERPKGSFSTLEIQRTEQGDSAMYLCASSPPEQGNTEAFFGQGTRLTVV.

Concerning this clone: The same CDR3 can be traced to other DNA sequences in this sample. The V and J genes are TRBV27 and TRBJ1-1, with 9 bases identical to TRBD1. V dropped 2 bases and J dropped 5; count of bases not matched to a gene: 3. Germline CDR1 and CDR2: MNHEY and SMNVEV (reference sequence). CDR3 length equals 14 residues. CDR3: CASSLGTGPTEAFF. CDR3 nucleotides: TGTGCCAGCAGTTTAGGGACAGGGCCAACTGAAGCTTTCTTT.

This chain's CDR3 is CASSKNRIKETQYF. The CDR3 DNA is TGTGCCAGCAGCAAGAACAGAATAAAAGAGACCCAGTACTTC. The chain joins TRBV21-1 to TRBJ2-5; the D call TRBD1 from the table was never checked on the DNA. TRBV21-1 represents a pseudogene. CDR3 length equals 14 residues.

The V call is TRBV6-1, the J call TRBJ2-3; 9 nucleotides align to TRBD1. This CDR3 region has 15 residues. V was clipped by 6 bases and J by 1 base; unmatched bases: 5. Germline V gives CDR1 MNHNS, CDR2 SASEGT. The CDR3 here is CASSVGTGRTDTQYF. For the CDR3, the DNA is TGTGCCAGCAGCGTGGGGACAGGGCGCACAGATACGCAGTATTTT.

The chain joins TRBV9 to TRBJ1-2; 9 bases line up with TRBD1. The CDR3 has 17 residues. Unmatched junction bases numbered 9, after V lost 3 bases and J lost 0 bases. CDR1 is SGDLS, CDR2 YYNGEE, per germline. In DNA form, the CDR3 reads TGTGCCAGCAGCGATGAACAGGGGGCGCTCCCTAACTATGGCTACACCTTC. Its protein product is CASSDEQGALPNYGYTF.

This chain links TRBV11-2 with TRBJ2-1; TRBD1 aligns across 9 bases. CDR3 length equals 15 residues. Trimming took 4 bases from V and 10 from J; bases not matched to a gene: 11. Germline CDR1 SGHAT, CDR2 FQNNGV. The CDR3 reads CASSSGQGTNREQFF. CDR3 sequence (DNA): TGTGCCAGCAGCTCGGGACAGGGTACGAATAGGGAGCAGTTCTTC.

The J gene is TRBJ2-3, the V gene TRBV7-9, with 14 bases that match TRBD2. In germline, CDR1 is SEHNR, CDR2 FQNEAQ (reference sequence). The V segment lost 5 bases and the J segment 0 bases; nucleotides outside the gene matches: 10. The CDR3 totals 19 residues. The CDR3 protein is CASSHPTSGGAPSTDTQYF. The CDR3, as DNA: TGTGCCAGCAGCCACCCGACTAGCGGGGGGGCCCCTAGCACAGATACGCAGTATTTT.

V usage is TRBV10-3 and J usage is TRBJ2-7; D may be TRBD1 or TRBD2 (5 bases each). The germline CDR1 and CDR2 sequences are ENHRY and SYGVKD. There are 17 residues in the CDR3. Trimming removed 0 bases from V and 5 bases from J, with 20 bases in between. CDR3 coding DNA: TGTGCCATCAGTGAGTCGACTGCTATAAGGGACGGCAACGAGCAGTACTTC. It translates to CAISESTAIRDGNEQYF.

The J gene is TRBJ2-3, the V gene TRBV28; D is possibly TRBD1 (5 bases). Germline CDR1 and CDR2: MDHEN and SYDVKM. V lost 3 bases, J lost 2 bases, and 15 bases lay in between. The CDR3 length is 16 residues. CDR3 DNA sequence: TGTGCCAGCAGTTTCTCAGGGTCCTTTTTCACAGATACGCAGTATTTT. Translation: CASSFSGSFFTDTQYF.

With regard to this clone: This sample also contains other DNA sequences that code for the same CDR3. The chain joins TRBV5-1 to TRBJ2-1; D is undetermined. V was clipped by 1 base and J by 0 bases, with 8 bases between them. Germline V gene lookup returns CDR1 SGHRS and CDR2 YFSETQ. The CDR3 is made up of 15 amino acids. For the CDR3, the DNA is TGCGCCAGCAGCTTGTCGGCCCCCTCCTACAATGAGCAGTTCTTC. It specifies CASSLSAPSYNEQFF.

The chain couples TRBV7-3 to TRBJ1-2; D gene uncertain. Germline values: CDR1 SGHTA, CDR2 FQGTGA. V was trimmed by 1 base and J by 4 bases, leaving 10 bases between them. This CDR3 contains 14 residues. CDR3: CASSLNGGLYGYTF. CDR3 in DNA: TGTGCCAGCAGCTTAAATGGCGGACTCTATGGCTACACCTTC.

The rearrangement links TRBV27 to TRBJ2-6; D is unclear. CDR1 is MNHEY, CDR2 SMNVEV, per germline (reference sequence). This CDR3 spans 14 amino acids. Deletions cut 5 bases from V and 1 base from J, with 6 bases between. The DNA of the CDR3 is TGTGCCAGCAGTCCAACATCTGGGGCCAACGTCCTGACTTTC. It is translated as CASSPTSGANVLTF.

The chain is built from TRBV10-3 and TRBJ1-1; D ambiguous. This CDR3 has 15 residues. The germline CDR1 and CDR2 sequences are ENHRY and SYGVKD. V was clipped by 3 bases and J by 4 bases, with 15 bases between them. CDR3 DNA: TGTGCCATCAGTGATCTCGCAGGTTTTGGCACTGAAGCTTTCTTT. It is translated as CAISDLAGFGTEAFF.

This clone showed up just once. The chain combines TRBV5-6 with TRBJ2-3; no clear D. The V and J ends lost 3 bases and 2 bases respectively, with 22 bases between them. Germline-derived CDR1 and CDR2 are SGHDT and YYEEEE. The CDR3 loop spans 18 amino acids. Here the CDR3 DNA reads TGTGCCAGCAGCTCGCCCGATGACGGGTCTTTCTACACAGATACGCAGTATTTT. Translation gives CASSSPDDGSFYTDTQYF.

Points on this clone: Within the sample, other DNA sequences also encode this same CDR3. The chain couples TRBV9 to TRBJ2-1, with D unresolved. From germline, CDR1 is SGDLS and CDR2 YYNGEE. The germline V and J ends were trimmed by 0 bases and 6 bases, with 7 bases remaining between them. This CDR3 has 13 amino acids. CDR3 residues: CASSVVSSNEQFF. Written as DNA, the CDR3 is TGTGCCAGCAGCGTAGTAAGTAGCAATGAGCAGTTCTTC.

This chain joins TRBV5-6 and TRBJ2-7; 14 nucleotides line up with TRBD2. The germline V gene has CDR1 SGHDT and CDR2 YYEEEE. CDR3 length equals 12 residues. Trimming removed 4 bases from V and 11 bases from J; junction bases left unmatched: 2. The CDR3 region has the DNA TGTGCCAGCAGCGTGACTAGCGGGAGGGAGTACTTC. Translated: CASSVTSGREYF.

The chain carries TRBV5-1 and TRBJ2-2; D is uncertain. The V end lost 6 bases, the J end lost 3 bases, and 15 bases lay between the germline ends. CDR1 and CDR2 from the germline V gene are SGHRS and YFSETQ. CDR3 length equals 15 residues. The CDR3 region has the DNA TGCGCCAGCACCTGGATAGCCACGGACACCGGGGAGCTGTTTTTT. Residues: CASTWIATDTGELFF.

The chain recombines TRBV5-1 with TRBJ1-6; unclear D gene. Germline values: CDR1 SGHRS, CDR2 YFSETQ. CDR3 length: 17 residues. Trimming stripped 4 bases from V and 7 bases from J, with 21 bases between. The CDR3 region has the DNA TGCGCCAGCAGCGTGAGGCATCCGAGGGATGGGAATTCACCCCTCCACTTT. It encodes CASSVRHPRDGNSPLHF. The variable domain in full, with the rest retrieved from reference TRBV5-1 and TRBJ1-6, is KAGVTQTPRYLIKTRGQQVTLSCSPISGHRSVSWYQQTPGQGLQFLFEYFSETQRNKGNFPGRFSGRQFSNSRSEMNVSTLELGDSALYLCASSVRHPRDGNSPLHFGNGTRLTVT.

This clone was recorded once. The chain is built from TRBV5-4 and TRBJ1-6, with D maybe TRBD1 (5 bases). The CDR3 consists of 14 residues. The V gene lost 1 base and the J gene lost 9 bases, with 11 bases spanning the gap. The germline V gene has CDR1 SGHNT and CDR2 YYREEE (reference sequence). CDR3 bases: TGTGCCAGCAGCTTGTCGGGGGGAGGTTCACCCCTCCACTTT. This sequence encodes CASSLSGGGSPLHF.

This chain connects TRBV19 to TRBJ1-1; D gene ambiguous. Germline V gene sequence: CDR1 LNHDA, CDR2 SQIVND (reference sequence). The CDR3 contains 12 residues. Trimming took off 3 bases at V and 7 bases at J, with 9 bases between the two ends. The CDR3 DNA reads TGTGCCAGTAGTATCAGGCCAGATGAAGCTTTCTTT. As protein: CASSIRPDEAFF.

The chain recombines TRBV7-6 with TRBJ1-2; perhaps TRBD1 as D (5 bases). V gave up 3 bases and J gave up 6 bases, with 11 bases separating them. The CDR3 spans 13 residues. CDR1 is SGHVS, CDR2 FNYEAQ, per germline. CDR3 sequence (DNA): TGTGCCAGCAGCTTCGGGGAAGGGGATGGCTACACCTTC. Translated: CASSFGEGDGYTF.

The V call is TRBV28, the J call TRBJ2-5; tentatively, D is TRBD2 (7 bases). CDR3 length equals 14 residues. In germline, CDR1 is MDHEN, CDR2 SYDVKM. Trimming removed 6 bases at V and 3 bases at J, with 14 bases between. The CDR3, as DNA: TGTGCCAGCAGCGATACGGGGGGCGAAGAGACCCAGTACTTC. It encodes CASSDTGGEETQYF.

Ten or more counts support this clone. Other DNA sequences in the sample encode the same CDR3. This chain joins TRBV6-5 and TRBJ2-2; D call uncertain. This CDR3 is built from 14 residues. V was cut by 4 bases and J by 2 bases, with 8 bases left in between. Germline loops: CDR1 MNHEY, CDR2 SVGAGI. The CDR3 reads CASSSGSNTGELFF. CDR3 sequence (DNA): TGTGCCAGCAGTTCCGGATCTAACACCGGGGAGCTGTTTTTT.

The chain has TRBV6-6 and TRBJ1-1; D not certain. Germline CDR1 reads MNHNY; CDR2 reads SVGAGI (reference sequence). This CDR3 comprises 12 residues. V gave up 5 bases and J gave up 0 bases, with 4 bases separating them. The CDR3 sequence is CASSAVNTEAFF. The CDR3 DNA sequence: TGTGCCAGCAGTGCCGTGAACACTGAAGCTTTCTTT.

The rearrangement joins TRBV4-3 to TRBJ2-5, with 8 nucleotides matching TRBD1. V shed 4 bases and J 4 bases; nucleotides not matched to a gene: 8. The length of the CDR3 is 15 residues. Germline CDR1 and CDR2: LGHNA and YSLEER. The CDR3 loop is CASSLLTGVGETQYF. Here the CDR3 DNA reads TGCGCCAGCAGCCTCTTGACAGGGGTCGGAGAGACCCAGTACTTC.

This chain joins TRBV6-1 and TRBJ1-5; D is unclear. CDR3 length: 15 amino acids. Germline CDR1 and CDR2: MNHNS and SASEGT. The V end was cut by 4 bases, the J end by 2 bases, with 12 bases between. CDR3 in DNA: TGTGCCAGCAGTGTTCGCAAGTTGGGCAATCAGCCCCAGCATTTT. Residues: CASSVRKLGNQPQHF.

J is TRBJ1-5 and V is TRBV19; D unresolved. Trimming took 3 bases from V and 5 from J, leaving 14 bases between them. CDR1 is LNHDA, CDR2 SQIVND, per germline (reference sequence). The CDR3 covers 15 residues. CDR3 nucleotides: TGTGCCAGTAGTATTACTCTTTGGGCCGATCAGCCCCAGCATTTT. This codes for CASSITLWADQPQHF.

This clone was recorded only once. The chain uses TRBV19 and TRBJ1-2; D might be TRBD1 (5 bases). CDR1 is LNHDA, CDR2 SQIVND, per germline (reference sequence). The V end lost 3 bases, the J end lost 3 bases, and 20 bases lay between the germline ends. This CDR3 spans 17 amino acids. CDR3 DNA: TGTGCCAGTAGTATTTTCTTAGGTTCGGGGGACTACTATGGCTACACCTTC. Its translation is CASSIFLGSGDYYGYTF.

This sequence joins TRBV7-6 and TRBJ2-7; tentative D call: TRBD1 (5 bases). Germline CDR1 is SGHVS and CDR2 is FNYEAQ. V lost 1 base and J 3 bases, leaving 10 bases between the germline ends. There are 14 residues in the CDR3. CDR3 in amino acids: CASSLGGPGYEQYF. CDR3 bases: TGTGCCAGCAGCTTAGGGGGCCCCGGCTACGAGCAGTACTTC. The entire variable domain, with the rest obtained from reference TRBV7-6 and TRBJ2-7, is as follows: GAGVSQSPRYKVTKRGQDVALRCDPISGHVSLYWYRQALGQGPEFLTYFNYEAQQDKSGLPNDRFSAERPEGSISTLTIQRTEQRDSAMYRCASSLGGPGYEQYFGPGTRLTVT.

This chain uses TRBV4-1 with TRBJ1-6; 7 nucleotides line up with TRBD1. The CDR3 has 16 residues. CDR1 MGHRA and CDR2 YSYEKL come from the germline V gene. V was clipped by 0 bases and J by 8 bases; unmatched bases: 7. CDR3 loop: CASSQDPGTAYSPLHF. The CDR3 nucleotides are TGCGCCAGCAGCCAAGACCCCGGGACAGCCTATTCACCCCTCCACTTT.